The rows below give T cell receptor beta chains drawn from one sample of a study of blood T cells in healthy people across ages. From the 5' RACE reads, TCRdb called clonotypes with MiXCR, one entry per CDR3 protein. Of about 760,000 distinct CDR3 sequences in the sample, roughly 25% are singletons; the top ten hold 9.4%. These data also featured in a second study, about T cells of mothers and their children.

The specimen sequenced was blood. These receptors came from a boy younger than 18 in good health. The CDR3 runs from the conserved cysteine through the conserved F or W. D genes are given only for firm matches. Expanded clones get a size class; other rows say once, few or many, or leave the size out.

TRBV13	NA	TRBD2	TRBJ2-1	CASSPPLAASSYNEQFF	TGTGCCAGCAGCCCACCCCTAGCGGCAAGCTCCTACAATGAGCAGTTCTTC
TRBV7-2	few	TRBD1	TRBJ2-3	CASSFIGWTGKTDTQYF	TGTGCCAGCAGCTTCATTGGCTGGACAGGGAAAACAGATACGCAGTATTTT
TRBV21-1	NA	NA	TRBJ2-7	CASSLPSEQYF	TGTGCCAGCAGCCTGCCGTCCGAGCAGTACTTC
TRBV4-1	NA	NA	TRBJ2-5	CASSQREFQETQYF	TGCGCCAGCAGCCAACGGGAGTTTCAAGAGACCCAGTACTTC
TRBV4-1	few	NA	TRBJ2-5	CASSQEPGVTGTQYF	TGCGCCAGCAGCCAAGAGCCGGGAGTTACGGGGACCCAGTACTTC
TRBV29-1	few	NA	TRBJ2-2	CSVEDRQYTGELFF	TGCAGCGTTGAAGACAGACAATACACCGGGGAGCTGTTTTTT
TRBV2	NA	TRBD2	TRBJ2-7	CASRGQGLAASYEQYF	TGTGCCAGCAGGGGGCAAGGACTAGCGGCCTCCTACGAGCAGTACTTC
TRBV7-7	few	NA	TRBJ2-2	CASSLWRTTGELFF	TGTGCTAGCAGCTTATGGCGGACCACCGGGGAGCTGTTTTTT
TRBV7-7	few	NA	TRBJ2-1	CASSSDFYNEQFF	TGTGCTAGCAGCTCGGACTTCTACAATGAGCAGTTCTTC
TRBV5-1	NA	TRBD1	TRBJ2-2	CASSLQGARTGELFF	TGCGCCAGCAGCCTACAGGGGGCGCGCACCGGGGAGCTGTTTTTT
TRBV27	NA	NA	TRBJ1-3	CASSPFFGSGNTIYF	TGTGCCAGCAGTCCCTTCTTTGGTTCTGGAAACACCATATATTTT
TRBV7-3	NA	NA	TRBJ2-7	CASSPEVTYEQYF	TGTGCCAGCAGCCCCGAGGTAACCTACGAGCAGTACTTC
TRBV20-1	NA	NA	TRBJ1-2	CSARELYGYTF	TGCAGTGCTAGGGAATTATATGGCTACACCTTC
TRBV7-2	few	NA	TRBJ2-5	CASRRALGRQETQYF	TGTGCCAGCCGTCGGGCTTTGGGACGGCAAGAGACCCAGTACTTC
TRBV14	few	TRBD1	TRBJ1-2	CASSQVRGDYGYTF	TGTGCCAGCAGCCAAGTCAGGGGGGACTATGGCTACACCTTC
TRBV7-9	once	NA	TRBJ2-3	CASSLLGNTDTQYF	TGTGCCAGCAGCTTACTCGGAAACACAGATACGCAGTATTTT
TRBV24-1	NA	NA	TRBJ2-7	CATSHSGDEQYF	TGTGCCACCAGTCATTCCGGGGACGAGCAGTACTTC
TRBV4-2	NA	NA	TRBJ2-7	CASSHNALGPEQYF	TGTGCCAGCAGCCATAACGCCTTAGGACCCGAGCAGTACTTC
TRBV6-6	NA	NA	TRBJ2-7	CASSPTGNEQYF	TGTGCCAGCAGCCCCACAGGGAACGAGCAGTACTTC
TRBV29-1	few	TRBD2	TRBJ2-2	CSAEGLAGLASTTGELFF	TGCAGCGCTGAGGGACTAGCGGGACTCGCGAGTACTACCGGGGAGCTGTTTTTT
TRBV28	NA	TRBD1	TRBJ2-3	CASSRKMTGGDVDTQYF	TGTGCCAGCAGTCGCAAGATGACAGGGGGCGATGTAGATACGCAGTATTTT
TRBV4-2	NA	TRBD2	TRBJ2-1	CASSQIAGGYNEQFF	TGTGCCAGCAGCCAAATAGCGGGGGGCTACAATGAGCAGTTCTTC
TRBV27	NA	NA	TRBJ2-3	CASSLALTLTDTQYF	TGTGCCAGCAGTCTCGCTTTGACTCTCACAGATACGCAGTATTTT
TRBV3-1	few	TRBD2	TRBJ2-7	CASSEPGLGYEQYF	TGTGCCAGCAGCGAACCGGGACTAGGCTACGAGCAGTACTTC
TRBV10-3	few	NA	TRBJ1-3	CASWVGPGNTIYF	TGTGCCTCATGGGTAGGGCCGGGAAACACCATATATTTT
TRBV6-1	NA	NA	TRBJ2-7	CASSDFLEQYF	TGTGCCAGCAGTGACTTCTTAGAGCAGTACTTC
TRBV7-2	NA	NA	TRBJ1-3	CASSYLGPGNTIYF	TGTGCCAGCAGTTATTTAGGGCCTGGAAACACCATATATTTT
TRBV3-1	NA	TRBD2	TRBJ2-5	CASRLAGIQETQYF	TGTGCCAGCCGTCTAGCGGGGATCCAAGAGACCCAGTACTTC
TRBV13	few	NA	TRBJ1-1	CASSLPGGTVNTEAFF	TGTGCCAGCAGCTTGCCTGGGGGGACGGTGAACACTGAAGCTTTCTTT
TRBV5-1	NA	TRBD2	TRBJ2-1	CASSLVAGILEQFF	TGCGCCAGCAGCTTGGTAGCGGGAATACTTGAGCAGTTCTTC
TRBV29-1	NA	NA	TRBJ2-1	CSLAVEGEQFF	TGCAGCTTGGCGGTGGAAGGGGAGCAGTTCTTC
TRBV10-3	NA	NA	TRBJ2-7	CAISESVKGNTEQYF	TGTGCCATCAGTGAGTCGGTTAAGGGGAACACCGAGCAGTACTTC
TRBV24-1	NA	NA	TRBJ2-1	CATSDLKPSSYNEQFF	TGTGCCACCAGTGATTTGAAGCCTAGCTCCTACAATGAGCAGTTCTTC
TRBV3-1	few	NA	TRBJ2-4	CASSGWTQNIQYF	TGTGCCAGCAGCGGCTGGACTCAGAACATTCAGTACTTC
TRBV28	few	NA	TRBJ2-5	CASSLLLVVPQETQYF	TGTGCCAGCAGTTTGTTGTTGGTGGTACCCCAAGAGACCCAGTACTTC
TRBV28	few	NA	TRBJ2-7	CASTRGRELPLLYEQYF	TGTGCCAGCACCCGGGGAAGGGAGTTGCCATTACTTTACGAGCAGTACTTC
TRBV5-1	NA	NA	TRBJ2-1	CASMLAPYNEQFF	TGCGCCAGCATGCTAGCCCCCTACAATGAGCAGTTCTTC
TRBV29-1	few	NA	TRBJ1-1	CSVEGWGGVAEAFF	TGCAGCGTTGAAGGGTGGGGGGGAGTAGCTGAAGCTTTCTTT
TRBV5-1	NA	TRBD2	TRBJ2-1	CASSLVRGGRALDDEQFF	TGCGCCAGCAGCTTGGTTCGTGGCGGGAGGGCCCTCGACGATGAGCAGTTCTTC